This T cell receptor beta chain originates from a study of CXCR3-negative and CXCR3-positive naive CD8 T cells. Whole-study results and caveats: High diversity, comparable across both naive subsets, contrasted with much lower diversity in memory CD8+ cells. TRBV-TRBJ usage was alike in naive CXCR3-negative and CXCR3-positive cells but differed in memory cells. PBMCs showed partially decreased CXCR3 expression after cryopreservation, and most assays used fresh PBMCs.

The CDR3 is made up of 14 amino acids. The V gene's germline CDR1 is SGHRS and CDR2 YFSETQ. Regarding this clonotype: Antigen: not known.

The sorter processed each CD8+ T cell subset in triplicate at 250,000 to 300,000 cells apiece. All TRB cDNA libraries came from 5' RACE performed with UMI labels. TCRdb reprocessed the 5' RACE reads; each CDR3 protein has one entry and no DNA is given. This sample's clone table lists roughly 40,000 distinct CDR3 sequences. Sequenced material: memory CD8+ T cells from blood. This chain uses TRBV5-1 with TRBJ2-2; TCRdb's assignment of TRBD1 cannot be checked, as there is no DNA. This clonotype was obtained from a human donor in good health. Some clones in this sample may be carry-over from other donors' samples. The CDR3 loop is CASGPGQGDGELFF.